Detailed here is one TCR beta chain. This entry comes from a study of blood T cell repertoires in COVID-19. Study details: The United States, Italy and Spain were the sources of the acute and convalescent COVID-19 samples. PBMCs, B-cell-depleted T cells, or T cells were the source of the cDNA or gDNA that made up the material.

The CDR3 runs 14 residues. The V and J ends lost 6 bases and 3 bases respectively, with 15 bases between them. CDR1 and CDR2 from the germline V gene are MNHEY and SVGAGI. Authors' analysis steps: The assay estimated nucleated cells by amplifying reference gene primers. The protocol was immunoSEQ multiplex PCR, while the TCRdb copy is restricted to in-frame clones and leaves out a portion. The DNA gave D and trimming, while V, J and clone size come from that table. Here the sample spans about 180,000 clones, 80% being singletons. This clonotype was sampled from a man between 65 and 85 years old with active or convalescent COVID-19. The specimen was peripheral blood. The chain employs TRBV6-5 and TRBJ2-7; TRBD1 might be the D (6 bases). CDR3 in amino acids: CASRTQNRDYEQYF. The CDR3 bases are TGTGCCAGCAGAACGCAAAACAGGGACTACGAGCAGTACTTC.